These 12 T cell receptor beta chains were all obtained from the same sample, sequenced in a study of Graves' ophthalmopathy and Graves' hyperthyroidism (dated by TCRdb to 2017 to 2018). Sequencer: Illumina HiSeq 2000. TCR beta CDR3 regions were amplified from RNA transcripts for repertoire sequencing. A first-round RT-PCR used HTBI primers with the Qiagen OneStep RT-PCR kit, followed by a second-round multiplex PCR, size selection and purification. Through fastp at Q25 and MiXCR, TCRdb rebuilt clones from the public reads, retaining in-frame beta chains. Each CDR3 protein gets just one entry, which takes the most common genes and DNA from the rows behind it. The sample data list 350,000 to 450,000 distinct CDR3 sequences, and around 17% of these were observed just once. About 1.6% of the sample comes from the top ten. The sequenced sample was peripheral blood. The receptor set was obtained from a woman under 30 with Graves' ophthalmopathy. Donor details come from another sample of the same person, matched by shared clones.

This sequence joins TRBV12-3 or TRBV12-4 and TRBJ1-1; D gene unclear. V lost 5 bases to trimming and J lost 3 bases, with 13 bases between them. This CDR3 is built from 14 residues. CDR3 region: CASSPGRSDTEAFF. The CDR3 nucleotides are TGTGCCAGCAGTCCTGGTAGGTCCGACACTGAAGCTTTCTTT.

This clonotype came up a few times. The rearrangement links TRBV14 to TRBJ2-5; 12 positions agree with TRBD2. Germline V gene sequence: CDR1 SGHDN, CDR2 FVKESK. The CDR3 is 15 amino acids. Losses at the gene ends were 4 bases for V and 4 bases for J; bases not matched to a gene: 4. The CDR3 sequence: CASSRGLAGRETQYF. As DNA, the CDR3 is TGTGCCAGCAGCCGAGGACTAGCGGGAAGAGAGACCCAGTACTTC.

This clonotype was seen repeatedly, ten times or more. The junction differs from germline at one of its ends, possibly a read error. The CDR3 protein is CASSLGGARGEALF. In DNA form, the CDR3 reads TGTGCCAGCAGCTTGGGGGGGGCGCGGGGTGAAGCTCTCTTT. V is TRBV12-3 or TRBV12-4 and J is TRBJ1-1; tentatively, D is TRBD1 (6 bases). This CDR3 region has 14 residues.

This clonotype was recorded many times. The rearrangement uses TRBV15 and TRBJ2-7; a weak D match, TRBD2 (7 bases). Trimming shortened V by 0 bases and J by 4 bases, and 13 bases separated the two germline ends. This CDR3 is 15 amino acids long. Germline loops: CDR1 LNHNV, CDR2 YYDKDF (reference sequence). CDR3 DNA: TGTGCCACCAGCAGAGAGGGGGGGGGCGTGTACGAGCAGTACTTC. It yields the protein CATSREGGGVYEQYF. Supplemented by reference TRBV15 and TRBJ2-7, the full variable domain reads DAMVIQNPRYQVTQFGKPVTLSCSQTLNHNVMYWYQQKSSQAPKLLFHYYDKDFNNEADTPDNFQSRRPNTSFCFLDIRSPGLGDTAMYLCATSREGGGVYEQYFGPGTRLTVT.

This clonotype was counted ten times or more. The V call is TRBV30, the J call TRBJ1-2; D is unclear. Deletions cut 7 bases from V and 5 bases from J, with 11 bases between. Germline V gene data show CDR1 as GTSNPN and CDR2 as SVGIG (reference sequence). CDR3 length equals 11 residues. The CDR3 DNA is TGTGCCTCCCGCGCTGATTATGGCTACACCTTC. Translating it yields CASRADYGYTF.

In this sample, this clonotype turned up many times. The rearrangement joins TRBV12-3 or TRBV12-4 to TRBJ2-7; D not certain. Trimming cost V 1 base and J 4 bases, with 14 bases left between them. The CDR3 has 15 amino acids. CDR3 DNA sequence: TGTGCCAGCAGTTTAGGCGCCTCGGACGCATACGAGCAGTACTTC. Protein: CASSLGASDAYEQYF.

At least ten counts were recorded for this clonotype. The V and J genes are TRBV6-2 or TRBV6-3 and TRBJ2-7, with D perhaps TRBD2 (5 bases). The length of the CDR3 is 16 residues. Germline assignment: CDR1 MNHEY and CDR2 SVGEGT. Trimming shortened V by 4 bases and J by 0 bases, and 16 bases separated the two germline ends. CDR3 nucleotide sequence: TGTGCCAGCAGTTCACCCGGCGGGCCCGACTCCTACGAGCAGTACTTC. Residues: CASSSPGGPDSYEQYF.

This clonotype was seen a single time. The chain uses TRBV7-2 and TRBJ2-7, with D unclear. The length of the CDR3 is 11 residues. From germline, CDR1 is SGHTA and CDR2 FQGNSA. V gave up 5 bases and J gave up 5 bases, with 7 bases separating them. CDR3 bases: TGTGCCAGCAGCCCGCCCCACGAGCAGTACTTC. Residues: CASSPPHEQYF. Full variable domain (rest looked up from reference TRBV7-2 and TRBJ2-7): GAGVSQSPSNKVTEKGKDVELRCDPISGHTALYWYRQSLGQGLEFLIYFQGNSAPDKSGLPSDRFSAERTGGSVSTLTIQRTQQEDSAVYLCASSPPHEQYFGPGTRLTVT.

The genes are TRBV12-3 or TRBV12-4 and TRBJ2-7, with 8 bases fitting TRBD2. V shed 5 bases and J 6 bases; nucleotides not matched to a gene: 6. CDR3 length: 13 amino acids. The CDR3 reads CASSPRTSIEQYF. CDR3 sequence (DNA): TGTGCCAGCAGTCCGCGGACTAGCATCGAGCAGTACTTC.

This clonotype was seen at least ten times. The chain is built from TRBV7-2 and TRBJ2-7; D is uncertain. The germline V and J ends were trimmed by 1 base and 3 bases, with 4 bases remaining between them. The length of the CDR3 is 12 residues. Germline lookup yields CDR1 SGHTA and CDR2 FQGNSA. The DNA for the CDR3 is TGTGCCAGCAGCTTAGACCTCTACGAGCAGTACTTC. This encodes CASSLDLYEQYF. Combining the CDR3 with reference TRBV7-2 and TRBJ2-7 gives the whole variable domain GAGVSQSPSNKVTEKGKDVELRCDPISGHTALYWYRQSLGQGLEFLIYFQGNSAPDKSGLPSDRFSAERTGGSVSTLTIQRTQQEDSAVYLCASSLDLYEQYFGPGTRLTVT.

This clonotype was counted at least ten times. The J gene is TRBJ2-7, the V gene TRBV7-2; the D is unclear. This CDR3 is built from 14 residues. CDR1 and CDR2 from the germline V gene are SGHTA and FQGNSA. V lost 2 bases to trimming and J lost 0 bases, with 8 bases between them. The CDR3 loop is CASSLFSFSYEQYF. For the CDR3, the DNA is TGTGCCAGCAGCTTATTCTCCTTCTCCTACGAGCAGTACTTC.

The table lists this clonotype with many counts. The gene calls are TRBV25-1 and TRBJ2-5; D might be TRBD1 (6 bases). Germline CDR1 reads MGHDK; CDR2 reads SYGVNS. Trimming cost V 1 base and J 0 bases, with 12 bases left between them. The CDR3 runs to 16 residues. CDR3 sequence reads: CASSEWRQGYQETQYF. CDR3 coding DNA: TGTGCCAGCAGTGAATGGCGGCAGGGGTACCAAGAGACCCAGTACTTC.